The 24 T cell receptor beta chains below come from one sample, sequenced in a study of T cells after yellow fever vaccination. A single record per CDR3 protein comes from TCRdb applying MiXCR to the 5' RACE reads. Altogether roughly 120,000 distinct CDR3 sequences are present, 7.4% being singletons, with the ten largest covering around 2.7%. The sequences come from CD4+ T cells sorted from PBMCs, collected less than 11 days after the first yellow fever vaccination. The receptors here all came from a man aged 18 to 29 who received the YFV17D yellow fever vaccine.

This clonotype was seen only a few times. The CDR3 region has the DNA TGTGCCAGCAGCTTAGTCGGGGAGAGGGACGAGCAGTACTTC. Translation: CASSLVGERDEQYF. The chain joins TRBV7-2 to TRBJ2-7; a possible D gene is TRBD2 (5 bases). The germline V gene has CDR1 SGHTA and CDR2 FQGNSA. The CDR3 runs 14 residues. The germline V and J ends were trimmed by 1 base and 5 bases, with 12 bases remaining between them.

As concerns this clonotype: At one of its ends the junction is not consistent with the germline gene, which may arise from a read error. The chain recombines TRBV20-1 with TRBJ1-2; no clear D. There are 11 residues in the CDR3. Per germline, CDR1 DFQATT and CDR2 SNEGSKA (reference sequence). CDR3 coding DNA: TGCAGTGCCATCACCGGCCGGCTGAGACCCTTC. Amino acids: CSAITGRLRPF.

This clonotype was seen ten or more times. This rearrangement joins TRBV5-1 to TRBJ2-1; D is possibly TRBD1 or TRBD2 (5 bases each). From germline, CDR1 is SGHRS and CDR2 YFSETQ. V was shortened by 4 bases and J by 3 bases, with 8 bases between the two germline ends. The CDR3 covers 13 residues. CDR3: CASSGGVYNEQFF. CDR3 nucleotides: TGCGCCAGCAGCGGGGGAGTCTACAATGAGCAGTTCTTC. The full variable domain, in which reference TRBV5-1 and TRBJ2-1 provide the parts outside the CDR3, is KAGVTQTPRYLIKTRGQQVTLSCSPISGHRSVSWYQQTPGQGLQFLFEYFSETQRNKGNFPGRFSGRQFSNSRSEMNVSTLELGDSALYLCASSGGVYNEQFFGPGTRLTVL.

This clonotype was detected ten times or more. The V gene is TRBV6-2 or TRBV6-3, the J gene TRBJ2-1, with 9 positions matching TRBD2. The CDR3 covers 12 residues. Trimming cost V 6 bases and J 14 bases; bases outside gene matches: 8. The germline gives CDR1 MNHEY, CDR2 SVGEGT. The DNA of the CDR3 is TGTGCCAGCAGGACCGGGACTAGCTGGGAGTTCTTC. It codes for CASRTGTSWEFF.

This clonotype was detected ten times or more. The chain uses TRBV7-9 and TRBJ2-3; 7 nucleotides line up with TRBD1. The CDR3 has 15 residues. The germline V gene has CDR1 SEHNR and CDR2 FQNEAQ (reference sequence). V shed 3 bases and J 2 bases; nucleotides not matched to a gene: 5. The CDR3, as DNA: TGTGCCAGCAGCTTTTCTGGACAGGCCACAGATACGCAGTATTTT. It codes for CASSFSGQATDTQYF.

J is TRBJ1-2 and V is TRBV20-1; tentatively, D is TRBD1 (5 bases). Trimming removed 6 bases at V and 4 bases at J, with 15 bases between. The length of the CDR3 is 13 residues. Per germline, CDR1 DFQATT and CDR2 SNEGSKA (reference sequence). The DNA of the CDR3 is TGCAGTGCCCTAGTGGGGGGTGGCTATGGCTACACCTTC. Encoded protein: CSALVGGGYGYTF.

This clonotype has at least ten counts. The chain is built from TRBV2 and TRBJ2-5; 7 nucleotides align to TRBD1. The germline gives CDR1 SNHLY, CDR2 FYNNEI. The CDR3 contains 15 residues. The trim removed 7 bases at V and 1 base at J, leaving 9 bases unmatched. The CDR3 sequence: CASTSDRAGQETQYF. The CDR3, as DNA: TGTGCCAGCACCTCAGACAGGGCGGGCCAAGAGACCCAGTACTTC.

This clonotype has a handful of counts. V usage is TRBV6-6 and J usage is TRBJ2-4; 11 nucleotides match TRBD1. This CDR3 has 18 amino acids. Germline assignment: CDR1 MNHNY and CDR2 SVGAGI (reference sequence). The junction had 9 bases not matched to a gene; V was cut back by 3 bases and J by 2 bases. In DNA form, the CDR3 reads TGTGCCAGCAGTTATCGGGACAGGGGGTCCGGGACCAAAAACATTCAGTACTTC. This sequence encodes CASSYRDRGSGTKNIQYF.

There are many counts of this clonotype. The gene calls are TRBV11-2 and TRBJ2-5; tentatively, D is TRBD1 (6 bases). Germline lookup yields CDR1 SGHAT and CDR2 FQNNGV. Deletions cut 4 bases from V and 1 base from J, with 10 bases between. The CDR3 is 14 residues long. In DNA form, the CDR3 reads TGTGCCAGCAGCTCGGGACAATTCCAAGAGACCCAGTACTTC. Residues: CASSSGQFQETQYF.

In its sample, this clonotype was seen many times. V usage is TRBV7-2 and J usage is TRBJ1-4; D remains ambiguous. Trimming removed 5 bases at V and 0 bases at J, with 10 bases between. CDR1 and CDR2 from the germline V gene are SGHTA and FQGNSA. This CDR3 is built from 15 residues. The CDR3 here is CASSMDRATNEKLFF. The CDR3, as DNA: TGTGCCAGCAGCATGGACCGCGCAACTAATGAAAAACTGTTTTTT.

About this clonotype: A much larger clonotype is one base distant, so this may be a read error. The chain is built from TRBV5-1 and TRBJ2-3; maybe TRBD1 (6 bases). The CDR3 has 15 amino acids. Germline V gene sequence: CDR1 SGHRS, CDR2 YFSETQ. V was pared by 2 bases and J by 6 bases, with 16 bases between. CDR3 sequence: CASSFVGDRWDTQYF. The CDR3 DNA is TGCGCCAGCAGCTTCGTGGGTGACAGGTGGGATACGCAGTATTTT.

Concerning this clonotype: A single base separates this from a much larger clone, so it may be a read error. The chain recombines TRBV6-5 with TRBJ2-1, with D perhaps assigned TRBD1 or TRBD2 (5 bases each). V lost 4 bases to trimming and J lost 6 bases, with 16 bases between them. Germline CDR1 is MNHEY and CDR2 is SVGAGI. The CDR3 is 15 amino acids. The CDR3 nucleotides read TGTGCCAGCAGTTCCCCCTGGGACCAATCCAATGAGCAGTTCTTC. It is translated as CASSSPWDQSNEQFF.

In its sample, this clonotype was seen many times. This chain's CDR3 is CASSQISYGYTF. In DNA, the CDR3 is TGTGCCAGCAGCCAGATTAGCTATGGCTACACCTTC. This chain uses TRBV7-6 with TRBJ1-2; no clear D gene. The ends were cut back, 5 bases at V and 4 bases at J, with 8 bases in the middle. Germline V gives CDR1 SGHVS, CDR2 FNYEAQ. This CDR3 is 12 amino acids long.

This clonotype was observed a handful of times. The chain carries TRBV6-5 and TRBJ2-3, with 7 bases matching TRBD1. Germline CDR1 reads MNHEY; CDR2 reads SVGAGI. J lost 2 bases, V lost 6 bases, and 8 bases had no gene match. The CDR3 contains 15 residues. CDR3 in amino acids: CASRNRGHPTDTQYF. The CDR3 DNA follows: TGTGCCAGCAGAAACAGGGGTCACCCCACAGATACGCAGTATTTT.

This clonotype was recorded many times. This sequence joins TRBV4-3 and TRBJ2-3; 7 nucleotides agree with TRBD2. Germline V gives CDR1 LGHNA, CDR2 YSLEER. This CDR3 is 18 amino acids long. With V trimmed by 4 bases and J by 1 base, 14 bases remained unmatched. The CDR3 DNA sequence: TGCGCCAGCAGCCCCGGCGAGGGGAGGGGTATGGGCACAGATACGCAGTATTTT. It translates to CASSPGEGRGMGTDTQYF.

The table lists this clonotype with many counts. The CDR3 protein is CASSPGAGRETQYF. The CDR3 DNA reads as TGTGCCAGCTCACCGGGGGCAGGGAGAGAGACCCAGTACTTC. The chain employs TRBV18 and TRBJ2-5; possible D gene TRBD1, 6 bases. This CDR3 comprises 14 residues. The V gene's germline CDR1 is KGHSH and CDR2 LQKENI. V was clipped by 3 bases and J by 4 bases, with 12 bases between them.

The gene calls are TRBV5-8 and TRBJ2-1, with D uncertain. Germline V gives CDR1 SGHTS, CDR2 YDEGEE. The ends were cut back, 4 bases at V and 8 bases at J, with 19 bases in the middle. The CDR3 totals 15 residues. The CDR3 here is CASSRASVGGDEQFF. In DNA form, the CDR3 reads TGTGCCAGCAGCCGGGCCTCGGTAGGTGGCGATGAGCAGTTCTTC.

CDR3: CASSSTGTNTGELFF. The CDR3 nucleotides are TGTGCCAGCAGCTCGACAGGGACGAACACCGGGGAGCTGTTTTTT. The chain carries TRBV28 and TRBJ2-2, with 7 bases matching TRBD1. The CDR3 sequence is 15 residues long. J gave up 0 bases and V 6 bases, and 4 bases lay outside the gene matches. Germline assignment: CDR1 MDHEN and CDR2 SYDVKM.

In its sample, this clonotype was seen many times. V is TRBV19 and J is TRBJ2-5; D may be TRBD1 or TRBD2 (5 bases each). In germline, CDR1 is LNHDA, CDR2 SQIVND (reference sequence). The CDR3 covers 15 residues. Trimming removed 4 bases at V and 9 bases at J, with 21 bases between. The CDR3 is CASSTRQGVQSAQYF. In nucleotides, the CDR3 is TGTGCCAGTAGTACTCGTCAGGGAGTGCAAAGCGCCCAGTACTTC.

This clonotype was detected ten times or more. The chain uses TRBV5-1 and TRBJ2-1; 9 bases line up with TRBD1. CDR3 length: 15 residues. Trimming removed 1 base from V and 8 bases from J; junction bases left unmatched: 7. Germline V gene sequence: CDR1 SGHRS, CDR2 YFSETQ. CDR3 DNA sequence: TGCGCCAGCAGCTTGTCCGGGACAGGGATGGATGAGCAGTTCTTC. Translated: CASSLSGTGMDEQFF.

V and J are TRBV20-1 and TRBJ1-2, with D unresolved. The V gene's germline CDR1 is DFQATT and CDR2 SNEGSKA (reference sequence). Trimming took 5 bases from V and 0 from J, leaving 13 bases between them. The CDR3 contains 14 residues. This chain's CDR3 is CSADVNLANYGYTF. The CDR3 DNA is TGCAGTGCTGATGTAAACCTAGCTAACTATGGCTACACCTTC.

In regard to this clonotype: The junction departs from germline at one end; a sequencing error may be responsible. This chain joins TRBV2 and TRBJ1-6, with 8 bases fitting TRBD1. Germline V CDR1 and CDR2: SNHLY, FYNNEI. This CDR3 has 18 residues. As DNA, the CDR3 is TGTGCCTGCAGTTCCCGGCAGGGGGCGTTGCGTGATAATTCACCCCTCCACTTT. Its translation: CACSSRQGALRDNSPLHF.

There are many counts of this clonotype. V and J are TRBV7-2 and TRBJ1-2; 7 positions match TRBD1. CDR3 length: 13 residues. V lost 3 bases and J lost 5; bases outside the gene matches: 3. The V gene's germline CDR1 is SGHTA and CDR2 FQGNSA. As DNA, the CDR3 is TGTGCCAGCAGCTTCAACAGGGGTTATGGCTACACCTTC. Amino acid sequence: CASSFNRGYGYTF.

The gene calls are TRBV20-1 and TRBJ1-5; D not resolved. This CDR3 spans 13 amino acids. Looked up from germline, CDR1 is DFQATT and CDR2 is SNEGSKA (reference sequence). V was cut by 3 bases and J by 9 bases, with 15 bases left in between. The CDR3 DNA sequence: TGCAGTGCTAGTTCCGGGGTTTTCTCGCCCCAGCATTTT. Translated: CSASSGVFSPQHF.